These T cell receptor beta chains were read from a single sample in a study of shared T cell receptors in the human thymus. Assay: immunoSEQ multiplex PCR; the TCRdb copy retains only in-frame clones and omits some. Among hundreds of thousands of clones listed, around nine tenths were seen once. This same sample was also part of a study on human thymus T cells.

The sequenced sample consisted of thymocytes. Receptors were obtained from a boy under three years old with a congenital heart defect. Each CDR3 is given with its conserved first and last residue. The order of the fields is J gene, clone size, D gene, V gene, CDR3 DNA, CDR3 protein. A D gene is named only where the DNA matches it firmly. Some rows mark clone size as missing; the rest say once, few, many or name a class of expanded clone.

TRBJ2-1,NA,NA,TRBV7-6,TGTGCCAGCAGCTTTCGCGGGACCCTCTACAATGAGCAGTTCTTC,CASSFRGTLYNEQFF
TRBJ2-5,few,TRBD2,TRBV29-1,TGCAGCGTTTGGACTAGCGGGAGGCAAGAGACCCAGTACTTC,CSVWTSGRQETQYF
TRBJ2-6,NA,TRBD2,TRBV28,TGTGCCAGCAGCCTACGTTTGACTAGCGGGAGCACTGGGGCCAACGTCCTGACTTTC,CASSLRLTSGSTGANVLTF
TRBJ2-5,NA,TRBD2,TRBV4-1,TGCGCCAGCAGCCAAGATGGGATGGGACTAGCGGGAGAGGAGACCCAGTACTTC,CASSQDGMGLAGEETQYF
TRBJ1-2,NA,NA,TRBV6-5,TGTGCCAGCACTAAGGCAGGTACTTCTAACTATGGCTACACCTTC,CASTKAGTSNYGYTF
TRBJ2-5,NA,TRBD2,TRBV4-1,TGCGCCAGCAGTCGGACTAGCGGGAGGGTACAGACCCAGTACTTC,CASSRTSGRVQTQYF
TRBJ2-1,NA,TRBD2,TRBV7-9,TGTGCCAGCAGCTTAGGGGCTAGCGGGAGGGTGAGTGGGCAGTTCTTC,CASSLGASGRVSGQFF
TRBJ2-2,NA,TRBD2,TRBV12-5,TGTGCTAGTGGTTTGGTACTTGGATGGACTAGCGGTACCGGGGAGCTGTTTTTT,CASGLVLGWTSGTGELFF
TRBJ2-1,NA,NA,TRBV6-1,TGTGCCAGCAGTGAAGGTACGGCGGCAACCTACAATGAGCAGTTCTTC,CASSEGTAATYNEQFF
TRBJ2-7,NA,TRBD2,TRBV6-5,TGTGCCAGCAGAGCCCGGGACTACACGTCCTACGAGCAGTACTTC,CASRARDYTSYEQYF
TRBJ2-7,NA,TRBD2,TRBV25-1,TGTGCCAGCAGTCCAGCGGGAAAATCATCCTACGAGCAGTACTTC,CASSPAGKSSYEQYF
TRBJ2-7,NA,TRBD2,TRBV4-2,TGTGCCAGCAGCCAAGTACTAGCGGGAGGGGTCCCCAGCTACGAGCAGTACTTC,CASSQVLAGGVPSYEQYF
TRBJ2-3,few,TRBD2,TRBV14,TGTGCCAGCAGCCCGCGGGGCGGGAGGGCCACAGATACGCAGTATTTT,CASSPRGGRATDTQYF
TRBJ2-2,NA,TRBD2,TRBV27,TGTGCCAGCAGCGGGACTAGCGGGATTAACACCGGGGAGCTGTTTTTT,CASSGTSGINTGELFF
TRBJ2-7,NA,NA,TRBV6-1,TGTGCCAGCAGTGAGAGCTCCTCGCGCTACGAGCAGTACTTC,CASSESSSRYEQYF
TRBJ2-7,NA,TRBD1,TRBV6-5,TGTGCCAGCAGTTGCCACAGGGGAGACAGCGCCTACGAGCAGTACTTC,CASSCHRGDSAYEQYF
TRBJ2-2,NA,TRBD2,TRBV5-1,TGCGCCAGCAGCTTTGGAGCGGGAGATATCGGGGAGCTGTTTTTT,CASSFGAGDIGELFF
TRBJ2-7,NA,TRBD2,TRBV6-1,TGTGCCAGCAGTGACCTAGCGGGAGGGCCTAGCGAGCAGTACTTC,CASSDLAGGPSEQYF
TRBJ1-2,NA,TRBD1,TRBV5-1,TGCGCCAGCAGGGGGCCGGGACAGGGGGCGCGAGGCTACACCTTC,CASRGPGQGARGYTF
TRBJ2-3,NA,TRBD2,TRBV9,TGTGCCAGCAGCGTAACTAGCGGGAGTCGAGGAGATACGCAGTATTTT,CASSVTSGSRGDTQYF
TRBJ1-2,NA,NA,TRBV5-1,TGCGCCAGCAGCTCGGAAGGGCAGGAGGTAGATGGCTACACCTTC,CASSSEGQEVDGYTF
TRBJ2-2,NA,NA,TRBV7-6,TGTGCCAGCAGCTATACTACTGGACTTGGGGAGCTGTTTTTT,CASSYTTGLGELFF
TRBJ2-5,NA,TRBD1,TRBV2,TGTGCCAGCAATTACAGGGGGCGAGAGACCCAGTACTTC,CASNYRGRETQYF
TRBJ2-7,NA,TRBD1,TRBV30,TGTGCCTGGAGGACAGGGGCTCGCGAGCAGTACTTC,CAWRTGAREQYF
TRBJ2-7,NA,TRBD2,TRBV5-8,TGTGCCAGCAGCTTGGAAGCTTGGGGACTAGTTTACGAGCAGTACTTC,CASSLEAWGLVYEQYF
TRBJ1-2,once,NA,TRBV7-2,TGTGCCAGCAGACATATGGCAGGGCCGCACCCTAACTATGGCTACACCTTC,CASRHMAGPHPNYGYTF
TRBJ1-2,few,NA,TRBV16,TGTGCCAGCAGCCAAATTGGCGGCAGCTATGGCTACACCTTC,CASSQIGGSYGYTF
TRBJ2-7,NA,TRBD2,TRBV5-4,TGTGCCAGCAGCTCGACTAGCGGGTCCTACGAGCAGTACTTC,CASSSTSGSYEQYF
TRBJ1-1,NA,NA,TRBV6-1,TGTGCCAGCAGTACAGGGTTCCCCACTGAAGCTTTCTTT,CASSTGFPTEAFF
TRBJ1-1,NA,NA,TRBV21-1,TGTGCCAGCATCGATACGTGGGGACACCCGCGATGCGAAGCTTTCTTT,CASIDTWGHPRCEAFF
TRBJ2-2,NA,NA,TRBV5-1,TGCGCCAGCAGCTTGGGTGGCAACACCGGGGAGCTGTTTTTT,CASSLGGNTGELFF
TRBJ1-5,NA,TRBD1,TRBV15,TGTGCCACCAGCAGACTGGACAGGATCAATCAGCCCCAGCATTTT,CATSRLDRINQPQHF
TRBJ2-7,NA,TRBD1,TRBV30,TGTGCCTGGAGTCAACAGGGGGTCAACGAGCAGTACTTC,CAWSQQGVNEQYF
TRBJ2-1,NA,TRBD2,TRBV27,TGTGCCAGCAGTTTATACGGGAGGGGCTACAATGAGCAGTTCTTC,CASSLYGRGYNEQFF
TRBJ2-7,NA,NA,TRBV29-1,TGCAGCGTTGAATTAACGATCGGGCAGGGGAACTCCTACGAGCAGTACTTC,CSVELTIGQGNSYEQYF
TRBJ2-3,few,NA,TRBV27,TGTGCCAGCAGTCCCTTGGGCGTGGGAGTGCCGGGTGATACGCAGTATTTT,CASSPLGVGVPGDTQYF
TRBJ1-4,NA,NA,TRBV10-3,TGTGCCATCAGTGAGTCGGTGCGGGTCGGATCGGCAACTAATGAAAAACTGTTTTTT,CAISESVRVGSATNEKLFF
TRBJ1-5,NA,NA,TRBV18,TGTGCCAGCTCACCACGGGCAGGGAAAGGTCAGCCCCAGCATTTT,CASSPRAGKGQPQHF
TRBJ1-5,NA,NA,TRBV6-1,TGTGCCAGCACGCCCAAAGGACTTAATCAGCCCCAGCATTTT,CASTPKGLNQPQHF
TRBJ2-2,NA,TRBD1,TRBV25-1,TGTGCCAGCAGTCGGGGGACAGGGGGAGGCGGGGAGCTGTTTTTT,CASSRGTGGGGELFF
TRBJ2-7,NA,TRBD2,TRBV5-8,TGTGCCAGCAGCTTGTCCCTAGCGGGAGAGGACGAGCAGTACTTC,CASSLSLAGEDEQYF
TRBJ2-7,NA,NA,TRBV5-1,TGCGCCAGCAGGGAACGGGCCTACGAGCAGTACTTC,CASRERAYEQYF
TRBJ1-6,NA,TRBD1,TRBV5-6,TGTGCCAGCAGCTTAACCGGGACAGGGGGCGAATCACCCCTCCACTTT,CASSLTGTGGESPLHF
TRBJ2-1,NA,TRBD2,TRBV7-8,TGTGCCAGCGGGGGGGTTCTTTCCGGCCATGAGCAGTTCTTC,CASGGVLSGHEQFF
TRBJ2-3,few,TRBD1,TRBV7-2,TGTGCCAGCAGCTTAGGACAGGGGACCACAGATACGCAGTATTTT,CASSLGQGTTDTQYF
TRBJ2-3,NA,NA,TRBV5-4,TGTGCCAGCAGCTTGGTTCCAGGATACACAGATACGCAGTATTTT,CASSLVPGYTDTQYF
TRBJ1-5,NA,NA,TRBV19,TGTGCCAGTAGTGTCCCGCAGGGCCTCAATCAGCCCCAGCATTTT,CASSVPQGLNQPQHF
TRBJ2-7,NA,NA,TRBV2,TGTGCCAGCTCGAGTGGAGAAATCTACGAGCAGTACTTC,CASSSGEIYEQYF
TRBJ2-5,NA,NA,TRBV19,TGTGCCAGTAGTCTTGGGGGGCAAGAGACCCAGTACTTC,CASSLGGQETQYF
TRBJ2-7,NA,TRBD2,TRBV12-5,TGTGCTAGCCGGGGAGGCGGGAGAAAGTACGAGCAGTACTTC,CASRGGGRKYEQYF